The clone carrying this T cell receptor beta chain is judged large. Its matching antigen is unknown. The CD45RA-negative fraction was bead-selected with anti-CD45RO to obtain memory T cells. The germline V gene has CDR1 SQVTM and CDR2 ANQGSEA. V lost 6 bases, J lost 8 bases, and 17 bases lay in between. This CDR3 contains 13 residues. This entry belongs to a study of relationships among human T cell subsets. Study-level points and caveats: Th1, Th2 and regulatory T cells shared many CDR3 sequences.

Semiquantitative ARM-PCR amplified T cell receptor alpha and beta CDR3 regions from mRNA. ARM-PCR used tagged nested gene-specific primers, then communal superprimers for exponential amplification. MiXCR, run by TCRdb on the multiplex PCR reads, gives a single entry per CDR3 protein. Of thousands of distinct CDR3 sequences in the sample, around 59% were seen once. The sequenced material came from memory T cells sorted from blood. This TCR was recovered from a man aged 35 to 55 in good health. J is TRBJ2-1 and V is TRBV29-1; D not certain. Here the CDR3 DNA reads TGCAGCGTCTCCCAGGCCGCAAAATATGAGCAGTTCTTC. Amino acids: CSVSQAAKYEQFF.